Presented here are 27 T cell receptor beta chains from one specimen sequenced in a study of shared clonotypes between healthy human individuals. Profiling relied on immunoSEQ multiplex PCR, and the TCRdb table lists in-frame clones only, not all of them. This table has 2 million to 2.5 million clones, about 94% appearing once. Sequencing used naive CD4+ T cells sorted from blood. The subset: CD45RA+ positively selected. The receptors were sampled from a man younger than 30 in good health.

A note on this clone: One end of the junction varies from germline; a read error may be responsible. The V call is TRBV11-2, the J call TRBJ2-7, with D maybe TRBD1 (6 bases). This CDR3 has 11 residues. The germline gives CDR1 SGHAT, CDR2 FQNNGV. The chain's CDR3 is CASTSTDSPYF. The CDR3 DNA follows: TGTGCCAGCACCTCCACGGACAGCCCTTATTTC.

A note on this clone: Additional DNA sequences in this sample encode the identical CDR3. CDR3 amino acids: CASSRGQTNYGYTF. The DNA for the CDR3 is TGTGCCAGCAGCCGCGGACAGACTAACTATGGCTACACCTTC. This rearrangement joins TRBV6-5 to TRBJ1-2, with D perhaps matching TRBD1 (6 bases). V was pared by 6 bases and J by 0 bases, with 11 bases between. The CDR3 runs 14 residues. Germline V gene lookup returns CDR1 MNHEY and CDR2 SVGAGI.

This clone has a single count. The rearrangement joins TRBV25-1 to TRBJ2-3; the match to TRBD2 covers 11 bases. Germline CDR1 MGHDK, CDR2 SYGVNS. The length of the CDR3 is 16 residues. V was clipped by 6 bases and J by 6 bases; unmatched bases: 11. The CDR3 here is CASSPRGLAAPDTQYF. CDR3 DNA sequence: TGTGCCAGCAGCCCCCGGGGACTAGCGGCACCGGATACGCAGTATTTT.

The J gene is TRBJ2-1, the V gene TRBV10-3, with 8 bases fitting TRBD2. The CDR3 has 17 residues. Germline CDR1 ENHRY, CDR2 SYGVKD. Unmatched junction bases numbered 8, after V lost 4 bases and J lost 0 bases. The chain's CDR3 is CAISGTTGTSSYNEQFF. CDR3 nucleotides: TGTGCCATCAGTGGGACTACCGGGACTAGCTCCTACAATGAGCAGTTCTTC.

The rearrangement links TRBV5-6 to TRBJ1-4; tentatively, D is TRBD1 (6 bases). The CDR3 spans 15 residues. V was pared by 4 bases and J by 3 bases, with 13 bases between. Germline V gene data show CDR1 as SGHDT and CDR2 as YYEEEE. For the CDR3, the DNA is TGTGCCAGCAGCCCGCTGGACAGCTCTAATGAAAAACTGTTTTTT. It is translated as CASSPLDSSNEKLFF.

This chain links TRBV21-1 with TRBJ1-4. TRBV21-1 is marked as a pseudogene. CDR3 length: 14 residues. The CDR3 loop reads CASLTGVPNEKLFF. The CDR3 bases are TGTGCCTCCCTAACGGGGGTTCCTAATGAAAAACTGTTTTTT.

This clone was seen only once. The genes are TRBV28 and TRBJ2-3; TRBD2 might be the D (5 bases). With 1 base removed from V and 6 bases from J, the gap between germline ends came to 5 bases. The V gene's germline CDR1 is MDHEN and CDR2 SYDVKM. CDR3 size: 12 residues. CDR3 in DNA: TGTGCCAGCAGTTTATTAGCGGATACGCAGTATTTT. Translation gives CASSLLADTQYF. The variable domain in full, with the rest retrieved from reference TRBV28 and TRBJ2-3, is DVKVTQSSRYLVKRTGEKVFLECVQDMDHENMFWYRQDPGLGLRLIYFSYDVKMKEKGDIPEGYSVSREKKERFSLILESASTNQTSMYLCASSLLADTQYFGPGTRLTVL.

The CDR3 spells CASTPVGGTREKLFF. DNA for the CDR3: TGTGCCAGCACCCCGGTCGGGGGGACGAGGGAAAAACTGTTTTTT. The V gene is TRBV7-2, the J gene TRBJ1-4; perhaps TRBD1 as D (5 bases). V gave up 7 bases and J gave up 8 bases, with 20 bases separating them. Germline V gene sequence: CDR1 SGHTA, CDR2 FQGNSA. The CDR3 sequence is 15 residues long.

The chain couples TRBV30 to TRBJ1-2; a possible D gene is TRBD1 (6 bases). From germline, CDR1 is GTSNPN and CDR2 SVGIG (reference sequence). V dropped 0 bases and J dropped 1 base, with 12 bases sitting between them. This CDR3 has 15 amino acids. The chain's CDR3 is CAWSVPGHLNYGYTF. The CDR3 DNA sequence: TGTGCCTGGAGTGTACCGGGACACCTTAACTATGGCTACACCTTC.

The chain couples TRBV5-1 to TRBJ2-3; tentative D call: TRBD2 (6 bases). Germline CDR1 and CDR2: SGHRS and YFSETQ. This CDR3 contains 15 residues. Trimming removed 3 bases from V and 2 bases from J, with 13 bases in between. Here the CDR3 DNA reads TGCGCCAGCAGCTCGGGGCGGGGCGCCACAGATACGCAGTATTTT. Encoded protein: CASSSGRGATDTQYF.

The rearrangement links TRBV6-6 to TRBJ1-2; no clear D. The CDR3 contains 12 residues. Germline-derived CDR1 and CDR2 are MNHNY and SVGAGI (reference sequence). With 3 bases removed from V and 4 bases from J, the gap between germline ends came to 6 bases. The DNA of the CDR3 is TGTGCCAGCAGTTATGCCGTCTATGGCTACACCTTC. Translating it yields CASSYAVYGYTF.

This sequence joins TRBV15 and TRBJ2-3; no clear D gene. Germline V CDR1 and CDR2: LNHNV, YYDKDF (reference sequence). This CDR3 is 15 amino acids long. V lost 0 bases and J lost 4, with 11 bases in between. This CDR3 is CATSREGSMADTQYF. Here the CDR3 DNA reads TGTGCCACCAGCAGAGAAGGTAGTATGGCAGATACGCAGTATTTT.

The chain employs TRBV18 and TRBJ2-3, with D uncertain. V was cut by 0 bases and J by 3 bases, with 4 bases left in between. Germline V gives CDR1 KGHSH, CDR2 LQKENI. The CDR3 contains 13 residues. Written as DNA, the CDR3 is TGTGCCAGCTCACCACCCGAGACAGATACGCAGTATTTT. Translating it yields CASSPPETDTQYF.

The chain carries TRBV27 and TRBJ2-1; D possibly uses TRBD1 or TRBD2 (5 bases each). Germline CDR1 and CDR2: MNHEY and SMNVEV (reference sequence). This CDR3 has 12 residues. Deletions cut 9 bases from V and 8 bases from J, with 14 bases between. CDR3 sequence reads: CASILRGDEQFF. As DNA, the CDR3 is TGTGCCAGTATCTTGAGGGGCGATGAGCAGTTCTTC.

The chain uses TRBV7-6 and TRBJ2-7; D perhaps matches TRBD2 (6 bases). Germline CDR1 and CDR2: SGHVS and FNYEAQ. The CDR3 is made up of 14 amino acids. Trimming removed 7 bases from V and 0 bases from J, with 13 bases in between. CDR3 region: CASNIARDSYEQYF. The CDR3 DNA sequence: TGTGCCAGCAATATCGCGCGGGACTCCTACGAGCAGTACTTC.

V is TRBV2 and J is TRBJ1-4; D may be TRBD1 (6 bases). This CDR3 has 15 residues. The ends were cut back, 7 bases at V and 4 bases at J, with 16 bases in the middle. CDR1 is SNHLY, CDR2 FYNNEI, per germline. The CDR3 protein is CASMRETGYNEKLFF. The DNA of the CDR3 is TGTGCCAGCATGAGAGAGACAGGTTATAATGAAAAACTGTTTTTT.

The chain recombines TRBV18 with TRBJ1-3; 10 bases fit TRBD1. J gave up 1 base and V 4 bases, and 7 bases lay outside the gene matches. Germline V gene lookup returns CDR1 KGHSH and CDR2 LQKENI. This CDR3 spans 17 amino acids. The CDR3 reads CASSRNRDRGSGNTIYF. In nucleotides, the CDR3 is TGTGCCAGCTCACGTAACCGGGACAGGGGATCTGGAAACACCATATATTTT.

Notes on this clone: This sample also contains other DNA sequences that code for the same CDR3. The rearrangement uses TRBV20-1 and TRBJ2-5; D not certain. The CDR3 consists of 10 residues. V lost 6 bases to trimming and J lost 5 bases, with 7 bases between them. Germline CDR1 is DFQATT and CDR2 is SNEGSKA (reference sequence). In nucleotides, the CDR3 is TGCAGTGCCAGTTCGGAGACCCAGTACTTC. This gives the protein CSASSETQYF.

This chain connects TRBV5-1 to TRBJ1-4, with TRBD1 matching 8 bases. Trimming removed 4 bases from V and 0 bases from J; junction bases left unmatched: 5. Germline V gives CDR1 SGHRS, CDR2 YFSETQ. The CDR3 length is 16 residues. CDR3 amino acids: CASSAGTGPTNEKLFF. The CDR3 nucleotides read TGCGCCAGCAGCGCCGGGACAGGACCAACTAATGAAAAACTGTTTTTT.

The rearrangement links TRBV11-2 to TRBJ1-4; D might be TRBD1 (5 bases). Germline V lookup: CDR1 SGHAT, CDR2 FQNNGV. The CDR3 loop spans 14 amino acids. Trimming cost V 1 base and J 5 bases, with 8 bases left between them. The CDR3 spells CASSLGTRNEKLFF. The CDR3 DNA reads TGTGCCAGCAGCTTAGGGACAAGAAATGAAAAACTGTTTTTT. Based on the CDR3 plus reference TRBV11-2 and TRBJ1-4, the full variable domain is EAGVAQSPRYKIIEKRQSVAFWCNPISGHATLYWYQQILGQGPKLLIQFQNNGVVDDSQLPKDRFSAERLKGVDSTLKIQPAKLEDSAVYLCASSLGTRNEKLFFGSGTQLSVL.

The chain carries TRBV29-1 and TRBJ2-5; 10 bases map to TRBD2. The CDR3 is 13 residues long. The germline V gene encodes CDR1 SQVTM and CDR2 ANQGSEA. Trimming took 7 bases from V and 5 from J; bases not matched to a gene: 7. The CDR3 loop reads CSGRASGGETQYF. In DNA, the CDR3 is TGCAGCGGGCGGGCTAGCGGGGGTGAGACCCAGTACTTC. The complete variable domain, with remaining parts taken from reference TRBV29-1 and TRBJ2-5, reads SAVISQKPSRDICQRGTSLTIQCQVDSQVTMMFWYRQQPGQSLTLIATANQGSEATYESGFVIDKFPISRPNLTFSTLTVSNMSPEDSSIYLCSGRASGGETQYFGPGTRLLVL.

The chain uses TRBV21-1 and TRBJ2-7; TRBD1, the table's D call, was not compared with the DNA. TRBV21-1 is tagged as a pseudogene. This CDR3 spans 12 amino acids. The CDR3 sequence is CHRDREIYEQYF. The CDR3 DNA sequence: TGTCACCGGGACAGAGAGATCTACGAGCAGTACTTC.

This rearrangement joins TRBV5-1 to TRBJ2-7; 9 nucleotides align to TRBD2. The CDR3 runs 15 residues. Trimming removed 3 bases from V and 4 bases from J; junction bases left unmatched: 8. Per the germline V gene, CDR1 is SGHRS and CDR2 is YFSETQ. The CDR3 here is CASSWGVAGGYEQYF. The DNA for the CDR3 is TGCGCCAGCAGCTGGGGCGTCGCGGGAGGGTACGAGCAGTACTTC.

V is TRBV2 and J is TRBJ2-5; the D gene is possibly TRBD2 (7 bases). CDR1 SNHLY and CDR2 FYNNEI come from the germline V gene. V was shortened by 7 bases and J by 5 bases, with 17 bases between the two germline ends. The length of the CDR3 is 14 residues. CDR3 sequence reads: CASKGGPGVETQYF. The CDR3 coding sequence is TGTGCCAGCAAGGGGGGGCCGGGTGTGGAGACCCAGTACTTC.

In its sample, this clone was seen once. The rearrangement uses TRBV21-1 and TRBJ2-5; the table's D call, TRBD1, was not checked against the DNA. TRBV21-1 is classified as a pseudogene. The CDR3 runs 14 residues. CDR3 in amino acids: CASGGQGVQETQYF. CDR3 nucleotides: TGTGCCAGCGGGGGACAGGGGGTCCAAGAGACCCAGTACTTC.

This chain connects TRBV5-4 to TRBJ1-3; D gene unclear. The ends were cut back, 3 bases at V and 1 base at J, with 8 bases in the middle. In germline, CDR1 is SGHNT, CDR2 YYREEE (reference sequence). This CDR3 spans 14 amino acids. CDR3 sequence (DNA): TGTGCCAGCAGCTCTGACCCGTCTGGAAACACCATATATTTT. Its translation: CASSSDPSGNTIYF.

CDR3 loop: CASSSGLAGGETQYF. The CDR3 DNA is TGTGCCAGCAGCTCCGGACTAGCGGGAGGAGAGACCCAGTACTTC. This chain connects TRBV7-8 to TRBJ2-5, with TRBD2 identical over 14 bases. CDR1 and CDR2 (germline): SGHVS, FQNEAQ. V shed 4 bases and J 4 bases; nucleotides not matched to a gene: 2. The CDR3 length is 15 residues.